This is a list of T cell receptor beta chains from one sample in a study of CD8 T cells in ankylosing spondylitis. A single record per CDR3 protein comes from TCRdb applying MiXCR to the 5' RACE reads. Altogether about 800,000 distinct CDR3 sequences are present, around 11% being singletons, with the ten largest covering 0.45% to 0.6%. The sequencing input was blood, either unsorted or a sorted T cell fraction (not recorded which). The receptors originated from a male donor with ankylosing spondylitis. The CDR3 runs from the conserved cysteine through the conserved F or W. A D gene is named only where the DNA matches it firmly. Expanded clones are given a class, and other clones once, few, many or no size at all.

clone size: many; J gene: TRBJ1-6; V gene: TRBV7-2; D gene: .; CDR3 protein: CASSSGIEGNSPLHF; CDR3 DNA: TGTGCCAGCAGCTCCGGGATAGAAGGCAATTCACCCCTCCACTTT
clone size: .; J gene: TRBJ2-2; V gene: TRBV5-1; D gene: TRBD2; CDR3 protein: CASSRRGEPSGELFF; CDR3 DNA: TGCGCCAGCAGCCGACGGGGGGAGCCGTCCGGGGAGCTGTTTTTT
clone size: few; J gene: TRBJ2-2; V gene: TRBV20-1; D gene: .; CDR3 protein: CSARRQVGDTGELFF; CDR3 DNA: TGCAGTGCTAGAAGACAGGTGGGGGACACCGGGGAGCTGTTTTTT
clone size: few; J gene: TRBJ2-1; V gene: TRBV7-9; D gene: TRBD1; CDR3 protein: CASSPPGTAYNEQFF; CDR3 DNA: TGTGCCAGCAGCCCGCCCGGGACAGCCTACAATGAGCAGTTCTTC
clone size: .; J gene: TRBJ2-5; V gene: TRBV7-9; D gene: .; CDR3 protein: CASSLDILETQYF; CDR3 DNA: TGTGCCAGCAGCTTGGACATATTAGAGACCCAGTACTTC
clone size: few; J gene: TRBJ2-5; V gene: TRBV20-1; D gene: .; CDR3 protein: CSARGGGGTYQETQYF; CDR3 DNA: TGCAGTGCTAGAGGGGGGGGCGGGACGTACCAAGAGACCCAGTACTTC
clone size: .; J gene: TRBJ2-1; V gene: TRBV7-2; D gene: TRBD2; CDR3 protein: CASSLSLTSGLVEQFF; CDR3 DNA: TGTGCCAGCAGCTTAAGTTTGACTAGCGGGTTGGTGGAGCAGTTCTTC
clone size: many; J gene: TRBJ2-3; V gene: TRBV5-1; D gene: .; CDR3 protein: CASSPFSWLGDTQYF; CDR3 DNA: TGCGCCAGCAGCCCGTTCTCCTGGCTTGGAGATACGCAGTATTTT
clone size: .; J gene: TRBJ2-1; V gene: TRBV27; D gene: .; CDR3 protein: CASSLLGGGRGLYSYNEQFF; CDR3 DNA: TGTGCCAGCAGTTTATTGGGAGGGGGGAGAGGACTTTACTCCTACAATGAGCAGTTCTTC
clone size: many; J gene: TRBJ1-5; V gene: TRBV20-1; D gene: .; CDR3 protein: CSARDWVRNQPQHF; CDR3 DNA: TGCAGTGCTAGAGATTGGGTTCGCAATCAGCCCCAGCATTTT
clone size: few; J gene: TRBJ2-3; V gene: TRBV20-1; D gene: .; CDR3 protein: CSAPRGDSTDTQYF; CDR3 DNA: TGCAGTGCCCCGAGGGGGGATAGCACAGATACGCAGTATTTT
clone size: many; J gene: TRBJ1-2; V gene: TRBV5-1; D gene: .; CDR3 protein: CASSFTTQNTGYTF; CDR3 DNA: TGCGCCAGCAGCTTCACAACACAGAATACTGGCTACACCTTC
clone size: .; J gene: TRBJ1-3; V gene: TRBV4-2; D gene: .; CDR3 protein: CASSQERRAGNTIYF; CDR3 DNA: TGTGCCAGCAGCCAAGAGCGAAGGGCTGGAAACACCATATATTTT
clone size: .; J gene: TRBJ2-3; V gene: TRBV5-1; D gene: .; CDR3 protein: CASSYSGPTTDTQYF; CDR3 DNA: TGCGCCAGCAGCTACAGCGGACCAACCACAGATACGCAGTATTTT
clone size: .; J gene: TRBJ2-5; V gene: TRBV6-2/TRBV6-3; D gene: .; CDR3 protein: CASSFRWGETQYF; CDR3 DNA: TGTGCCAGCAGTTTTCGCTGGGGAGAGACCCAGTACTTC
clone size: .; J gene: TRBJ2-1; V gene: TRBV5-6; D gene: TRBD2; CDR3 protein: CASLGLAGADEQFF; CDR3 DNA: TGTGCCAGCCTTGGACTAGCGGGAGCCGATGAGCAGTTCTTC
clone size: once; J gene: TRBJ2-7; V gene: TRBV6-1; D gene: .; CDR3 protein: CASSRQAGSYAQYF; CDR3 DNA: TGTGCCAGCAGTAGACAGGCTGGCTCCTACGCGCAGTACTTC
clone size: many; J gene: TRBJ1-2; V gene: TRBV5-1; D gene: .; CDR3 protein: CASSLGPGDDGYTF; CDR3 DNA: TGCGCCAGCAGCTTGGGGCCCGGGGACGATGGCTACACCTTC
clone size: many; J gene: TRBJ2-7; V gene: TRBV4-3; D gene: .; CDR3 protein: CASRPLTGSFGEQYF; CDR3 DNA: TGCGCCAGCAGACCCCTTACAGGGTCCTTTGGCGAGCAGTACTTC
clone size: few; J gene: TRBJ2-2; V gene: TRBV29-1; D gene: .; CDR3 protein: CSVRRWVTGFPGELFF; CDR3 DNA: TGCAGCGTTAGGCGATGGGTAACAGGTTTCCCCGGGGAGCTGTTTTTT
clone size: few; J gene: TRBJ2-3; V gene: TRBV4-3; D gene: .; CDR3 protein: CASSPGNRVVTDTQYF; CDR3 DNA: TGCGCCAGCAGCCCTGGAAACAGGGTGGTCACAGATACGCAGTATTTT
clone size: few; J gene: TRBJ1-1; V gene: TRBV12-3/TRBV12-4; D gene: .; CDR3 protein: CASSPAWGSTEAFF; CDR3 DNA: TGTGCCAGCAGCCCTGCATGGGGGAGTACTGAAGCTTTCTTT
clone size: .; J gene: TRBJ2-1; V gene: TRBV7-2; D gene: .; CDR3 protein: CASSFSYSSYNEQFF; CDR3 DNA: TGTGCCAGCAGCTTTTCATATAGCTCCTACAATGAGCAGTTCTTC
clone size: .; J gene: TRBJ1-2; V gene: TRBV7-3; D gene: .; CDR3 protein: CASSSSGTYGYTF; CDR3 DNA: TGTGCCAGCAGCTCATCAGGGACTTATGGCTACACCTTC
clone size: few; J gene: TRBJ1-1; V gene: TRBV10-3; D gene: .; CDR3 protein: CAIMSGIANTEAFF; CDR3 DNA: TGTGCCATCATGAGCGGGATAGCGAACACTGAAGCTTTCTTT
clone size: .; J gene: TRBJ2-2; V gene: TRBV12-3/TRBV12-4; D gene: .; CDR3 protein: CASSKRGTRGRLTGELFF; CDR3 DNA: TGTGCCAGCAGCAAGCGGGGGACGAGGGGGCGATTAACCGGGGAGCTGTTTTTT
clone size: few; J gene: TRBJ2-2; V gene: TRBV20-1; D gene: .; CDR3 protein: CSARDPSGLNTGELFF; CDR3 DNA: TGCAGTGCTAGAGATCCCAGCGGACTGAACACCGGGGAGCTGTTTTTT
clone size: few; J gene: TRBJ2-1; V gene: TRBV5-1; D gene: TRBD2; CDR3 protein: CASSSGGGSSYNEQFF; CDR3 DNA: TGCGCCAGCAGCAGTGGCGGGGGGTCATCCTACAATGAGCAGTTCTTC
clone size: few; J gene: TRBJ1-1; V gene: TRBV5-1; D gene: TRBD1; CDR3 protein: CASSRAGTAIMSTEAFF; CDR3 DNA: TGCGCCAGCAGCCGAGCCGGGACAGCCATCATGAGCACTGAAGCTTTCTTT
clone size: few; J gene: TRBJ1-1; V gene: TRBV6-1; D gene: .; CDR3 protein: CASSRTKNTEAFF; CDR3 DNA: TGTGCCAGCAGTAGGACCAAGAACACTGAAGCTTTCTTT
clone size: few; J gene: TRBJ2-7; V gene: TRBV20-1; D gene: .; CDR3 protein: CSAVGTADEQYF; CDR3 DNA: TGCAGTGCCGTCGGCACGGCTGACGAGCAGTACTTC
clone size: .; J gene: TRBJ1-1; V gene: TRBV7-2; D gene: .; CDR3 protein: CASSFRGRGSTAEAFF; CDR3 DNA: TGTGCCAGCAGCTTTCGGGGTCGGGGCTCGACCGCTGAAGCTTTCTTT
clone size: few; J gene: TRBJ2-2; V gene: TRBV28; D gene: TRBD1; CDR3 protein: CASSLRRWQGARETGELFF; CDR3 DNA: TGTGCCAGCAGTTTAAGGCGCTGGCAGGGGGCTCGAGAAACCGGGGAGCTGTTTTTT
clone size: many; J gene: TRBJ2-7; V gene: TRBV20-1; D gene: .; CDR3 protein: CSARDMTGYYEQYF; CDR3 DNA: TGCAGTGCTAGAGATATGACAGGCTACTACGAGCAGTACTTC